The 31 T cell receptor beta chains below come from one sample, sequenced in a study of blood T cell repertoires in COVID-19. Method: immunoSEQ multiplex PCR; TCRdb's copy keeps in-frame clones and lacks some. This table holds about 210,000 clones, roughly four fifths found once. Sequences were obtained from peripheral blood. These receptors originate from a woman in her forties with acute or convalescent COVID-19.

V usage is TRBV6-5 and J usage is TRBJ2-2; TRBD2 aligns across 14 bases. V lost 3 bases, J lost 6 bases, and 3 bases stayed unmatched. CDR1 and CDR2 (germline): MNHEY, SVGAGI. This CDR3 comprises 16 residues. This chain's CDR3 is CASSYRTSGRSGELFF. CDR3 coding DNA: TGTGCCAGCAGTTATCGGACTAGCGGGAGGTCCGGGGAGCTGTTTTTT.

The chain joins TRBV7-7 to TRBJ2-7; D possibly corresponds to TRBD2 (6 bases). The CDR3 covers 15 residues. Trimming took off 0 bases at V and 3 bases at J, with 12 bases between the two ends. The germline CDR1 and CDR2 sequences are SSHAT and FNYEAQ (reference sequence). The CDR3 reads CASSLAAGMGYEQYF. In DNA, the CDR3 is TGTGCCAGCAGCTTAGCTGCGGGAATGGGCTACGAGCAGTACTTC.

The genes are TRBV3-1 (or the pseudogene TRBV3-2) and TRBJ2-2; D may be TRBD2 (6 bases). Germline V gene data show CDR1 as LGHDT and CDR2 as YNNKEL (reference sequence). This CDR3 region has 19 residues. The V gene lost 0 bases and the J gene lost 0 bases, with 17 bases spanning the gap. For the CDR3, the DNA is TGTGCCAGCAGCCAAGATACGAGGCAGTGGACTACGAACACCGGGGAGCTGTTTTTT. Translated, it gives CASSQDTRQWTTNTGELFF.

The V and J genes are TRBV5-1 and TRBJ2-3; 8 bases are a match to TRBD2. Trimming cost V 4 bases and J 1 base; bases outside gene matches: 5. The germline V gene has CDR1 SGHRS and CDR2 YFSETQ. CDR3 length: 15 residues. CDR3 nucleotide sequence: TGCGCCAGCAGCCCCGGGACTAGTGGCACAGATACGCAGTATTTT. This gives the protein CASSPGTSGTDTQYF.

This clone was seen once. The V and J genes are TRBV12-3 or TRBV12-4 and TRBJ1-2, with unresolved D. The V and J ends lost 2 bases and 2 bases respectively, with 6 bases between them. The CDR3 contains 13 residues. In DNA, the CDR3 is TGTGCCAGCAGTTTACGAGGGAACTATGGCTACACCTTC. It is translated as CASSLRGNYGYTF.

The rearrangement links TRBV7-9 to TRBJ1-4; TRBD1 matches at 10 bases. J was trimmed by 8 bases and V by 2 bases; bases with no gene match: 5. The CDR3 contains 15 residues. Germline V gene lookup returns CDR1 SEHNR and CDR2 FQNEAQ (reference sequence). CDR3 DNA sequence: TGTGCCAGCAGCTTAAGGGACAGGGGAAAAGAAAAACTGTTTTTT. Amino acid sequence: CASSLRDRGKEKLFF.

J is TRBJ1-2 and V is TRBV10-3; 8 nucleotides agree with TRBD1. The V gene's germline CDR1 is ENHRY and CDR2 SYGVKD. This CDR3 spans 13 amino acids. Losses at the gene ends were 7 bases for V and 1 base for J; bases not matched to a gene: 2. This CDR3 is CAIKGQDNYGYTF. CDR3 nucleotides: TGTGCCATCAAGGGACAGGATAACTATGGCTACACCTTC.

This clone showed up just once. The V call is TRBV5-1, the J call TRBJ2-6, with D perhaps matching TRBD1 (6 bases). The V and J ends lost 4 bases and 1 base respectively, with 12 bases between them. The CDR3 extends over 16 amino acids. Per germline, CDR1 SGHRS and CDR2 YFSETQ. CDR3 in amino acids: CASSLKTGSGANVLTF. CDR3 coding DNA: TGCGCCAGCAGCCTCAAAACAGGGTCTGGGGCCAACGTCCTGACTTTC.

The chain combines TRBV10-1 with TRBJ2-1; TRBD1 agrees at 7 bases. Trimming at V came to 8 bases and at J to 2 bases, leaving 9 bases not matched to a gene. The length of the CDR3 is 15 residues. Germline CDR1 WNHNN, CDR2 SYGVQD (reference sequence). CDR3 region: CASRAGTAPYNEQFF. CDR3 DNA: TGCGCCAGCCGAGCCGGGACAGCCCCCTACAATGAGCAGTTCTTC.

V is TRBV30 and J is TRBJ2-7; TRBD2 matches at 8 bases. The junction had 8 bases not matched to a gene; V was cut back by 2 bases and J by 2 bases. The CDR3 extends over 15 amino acids. From germline, CDR1 is GTSNPN and CDR2 SVGIG (reference sequence). The CDR3 sequence: CAWSLGLVVTYEQYF. Here the CDR3 DNA reads TGTGCCTGGAGTTTGGGACTAGTCGTGACCTACGAGCAGTACTTC.

About this clone itself: The sample contains more than one DNA sequence encoding this CDR3. The genes are TRBV9 and TRBJ2-2; TRBD1 might be the D (6 bases). The CDR3 loop spans 15 amino acids. Deletions cut 0 bases from V and 0 bases from J, with 6 bases between. Looked up from germline, CDR1 is SGDLS and CDR2 is YYNGEE. The CDR3 region is CASSVGQANTGELFF. The CDR3 region has the DNA TGTGCCAGCAGCGTAGGACAGGCGAACACCGGGGAGCTGTTTTTT. The whole variable domain, filled in from reference TRBV9 and TRBJ2-2, reads DSGVTQTPKHLITATGQRVTLRCSPRSGDLSVYWYQQSLDQGLQFLIQYYNGEERAKGNILERFSAQQFPDLHSELNLSSLELGDSALYFCASSVGQANTGELFFGEGSRLTVL.

The chain uses TRBV27 and TRBJ2-7, with D possibly matching TRBD1 (6 bases). The CDR3 totals 14 residues. Germline V CDR1 and CDR2: MNHEY, SMNVEV (reference sequence). Trimming left V 3 bases short and J 3 bases short, with 12 bases between. This CDR3 reads CASSLRTADYEQYF. CDR3 in DNA: TGTGCCAGCAGTTTGAGGACAGCAGACTACGAGCAGTACTTC.

This clone has a handful of counts. The chain links TRBV2 to TRBJ2-1; 8 bases agree with TRBD2. The CDR3 loop spans 16 amino acids. With V trimmed by 5 bases and J by 4 bases, 10 bases remained unmatched. CDR1 SNHLY and CDR2 FYNNEI come from the germline V gene. The CDR3 loop reads CASSLILAGPYNEQFF. The CDR3 region has the DNA TGTGCCAGCAGTCTAATCTTAGCGGGACCTTACAATGAGCAGTTCTTC.

The chain joins TRBV4-1 to TRBJ2-4; 15 positions agree with TRBD2. Germline V gene data show CDR1 as MGHRA and CDR2 as YSYEKL. The CDR3 totals 17 residues. With V trimmed by 1 base and J by 7 bases, 5 bases remained unmatched. This CDR3 reads CASSQARTSGGANIQYF. CDR3 coding DNA: TGCGCCAGCAGCCAAGCCCGGACTAGCGGGGGGGCGAACATTCAGTACTTC.

The CDR3 loop is CASSLALKPNEQFF. The DNA of the CDR3 is TGTGCCAGCAGCTTAGCCTTGAAGCCCAATGAGCAGTTCTTC. This rearrangement joins TRBV11-2 to TRBJ2-1; the D is unclear. Germline CDR1 and CDR2: SGHAT and FQNNGV. This CDR3 is built from 14 residues. Trimming removed 1 base from V and 6 bases from J, with 10 bases in between.

The J gene is TRBJ1-2, the V gene TRBV19, with D unresolved. Trimming pared 1 base from V and 4 bases from J, leaving 13 bases between. Germline CDR1 LNHDA, CDR2 SQIVND (reference sequence). CDR3 length: 15 residues. The chain's CDR3 is CASSIAALVPYGYTF. In DNA, the CDR3 is TGTGCCAGTAGTATAGCCGCCCTAGTGCCCTATGGCTACACCTTC.

This clone occurred once. The V gene is TRBV30, the J gene TRBJ2-2; possible D gene TRBD2, 6 bases. The CDR3 has 13 residues. Looked up from germline, CDR1 is GTSNPN and CDR2 is SVGIG (reference sequence). Trimming pared 7 bases from V and 5 bases from J, leaving 14 bases between. DNA of the CDR3: TGTGCCTCTAGACTAGGCAGGACCGGGGAGCTGTTTTTT. Translating it yields CASRLGRTGELFF.

V is TRBV5-1 and J is TRBJ2-3, with 8 bases matching TRBD2. The germline V gene encodes CDR1 SGHRS and CDR2 YFSETQ. J lost 3 bases, V lost 4 bases, and 13 bases had no gene match. The CDR3 has 17 residues. CDR3 DNA: TGCGCCAGCAGCCCTGGACTAGCTGATTTAAGTACAGATACGCAGTATTTT. The encoded protein is CASSPGLADLSTDTQYF.

The chain couples TRBV5-1 to TRBJ2-1; no clear D gene. This CDR3 has 14 amino acids. V was shortened by 2 bases and J by 7 bases, with 13 bases between the two germline ends. CDR1 and CDR2 (germline): SGHRS, YFSETQ. The CDR3 protein is CASSFRNIGNEQFF. CDR3 nucleotide sequence: TGCGCCAGCAGCTTTAGAAATATCGGTAATGAGCAGTTCTTC.

The CDR3 is CASSPGRGRTYEQYF. The CDR3 DNA follows: TGTGCCAGCAGCCCAGGGAGGGGGAGGACCTACGAGCAGTACTTC. The rearrangement joins TRBV9 to TRBJ2-7, with D possibly being TRBD2 (7 bases). The CDR3 consists of 15 residues. With 4 bases removed from V and 2 bases from J, the gap between germline ends came to 16 bases. CDR1 SGDLS and CDR2 YYNGEE come from the germline V gene. The full variable domain, completed using reference TRBV9 and TRBJ2-7, is DSGVTQTPKHLITATGQRVTLRCSPRSGDLSVYWYQQSLDQGLQFLIQYYNGEERAKGNILERFSAQQFPDLHSELNLSSLELGDSALYFCASSPGRGRTYEQYFGPGTRLTVT.

This sequence joins TRBV4-3 and TRBJ2-7; TRBD1 agrees at 9 bases. V gave up 1 base and J gave up 3 bases; unmatched junction bases: 16. Per the germline V gene, CDR1 is LGHNA and CDR2 is YSLEER. This CDR3 is built from 19 residues. CDR3 coding DNA: TGCGCCAGCAGCCAAGCAGTCACCCAGGGACAGGGAGGTTACTACGAGCAGTACTTC. This gives the protein CASSQAVTQGQGGYYEQYF.

About this clone: Different DNA sequences within this sample yield the same CDR3. The chain uses TRBV18 and TRBJ2-7, with 11 positions matching TRBD1. V was clipped by 3 bases and J by 3 bases; unmatched bases: 1. Germline V gives CDR1 KGHSH, CDR2 LQKENI. The CDR3 has 14 amino acids. Written as DNA, the CDR3 is TGTGCCAGCTCACCCGGGACAGGGGGCTACGAGCAGTACTTC. It specifies CASSPGTGGYEQYF.

This rearrangement joins TRBV27 to TRBJ1-1; tentatively, D is TRBD1 (6 bases). The germline gives CDR1 MNHEY, CDR2 SMNVEV (reference sequence). The CDR3 runs to 15 residues. V was cut by 7 bases and J by 1 base, with 16 bases left in between. The CDR3 here is CASTRGPGGNTEAFF. As DNA, the CDR3 is TGTGCCAGCACCCGGGGGCCGGGGGGGAACACTGAAGCTTTCTTT.

The rearrangement joins TRBV5-1 to TRBJ2-5; no definite D call. V lost 0 bases and J 5 bases, leaving 8 bases between the germline ends. Germline-derived CDR1 and CDR2 are SGHRS and YFSETQ. The CDR3 loop spans 13 amino acids. The CDR3 region is CASSLGVRETQYF. The CDR3 DNA reads TGCGCCAGCAGCTTGGGAGTACGGGAGACCCAGTACTTC.

A single count supports this clone. The chain employs TRBV2 and TRBJ2-1, with D perhaps matching TRBD1 (5 bases). Deletions cut 9 bases from V and 8 bases from J, with 20 bases between. Germline V gene sequence: CDR1 SNHLY, CDR2 FYNNEI. The CDR3 totals 14 residues. The CDR3 sequence: CARQAQDPPDEQFF. CDR3 in DNA: TGTGCCAGACAGGCGCAAGATCCTCCCGATGAGCAGTTCTTC. The full variable domain, completed using reference TRBV2 and TRBJ2-1, is EPEVTQTPSHQVTQMGQEVILRCVPISNHLYFYWYRQILGQKVEFLVSFYNNEISEKSEIFDDQFSVERPDGSNFTLKIRSTKLEDSAMYFCARQAQDPPDEQFFGPGTRLTVL.

The chain recombines TRBV7-8 with TRBJ2-7; D possibly corresponds to TRBD2 (5 bases). Per germline, CDR1 SGHVS and CDR2 FQNEAQ. V lost 5 bases and J 6 bases, leaving 14 bases between the germline ends. This CDR3 is 13 amino acids long. The CDR3 region is CASSPVRTAEQYF. DNA for the CDR3: TGTGCCAGCAGCCCAGTCAGGACTGCCGAGCAGTACTTC.

The CDR3 DNA reads TGCGCCAGCAGTGAGTCGAAGGGAACTAGTGCTGATACGCAGTATTTT. This sequence encodes CASSESKGTSADTQYF. This chain joins TRBV10-2 and TRBJ2-3; D is possibly TRBD2 (5 bases). Germline values: CDR1 WSHSY, CDR2 SAAADI. The CDR3 loop spans 16 amino acids. The V gene lost 0 bases and the J gene lost 6 bases, with 16 bases spanning the gap.

This clone has a single count. The chain combines TRBV27 with TRBJ2-1; 8 bases align to TRBD2. After removal of 2 bases from V and 5 bases from J, the junction contained 2 bases not matched to a gene. The CDR3 has 14 residues. Germline CDR1 and CDR2: MNHEY and SMNVEV (reference sequence). The CDR3 nucleotides are TGTGCCAGCAGTTTAGGGACTAGGAACAATGAGCAGTTCTTC. Translation gives CASSLGTRNNEQFF.

The chain joins TRBV5-6 to TRBJ1-2; the match to TRBD1 covers 7 bases. Germline V gene sequence: CDR1 SGHDT, CDR2 YYEEEE. Unmatched junction bases numbered 6, after V lost 0 bases and J lost 10 bases. This CDR3 region has 13 residues. CDR3 residues: CASSLVRGSDYTF. CDR3 in DNA: TGTGCCAGCAGCTTGGTCAGGGGGTCGGACTACACCTTC.

The chain uses TRBV4-3 and TRBJ2-7; 12 nucleotides align to TRBD2. This CDR3 is 15 amino acids long. Germline values: CDR1 LGHNA, CDR2 YSLEER. The ends lost 0 bases at V and 6 bases at J; junction bases unmatched: 3. The CDR3 nucleotides read TGCGCCAGCAGCCAAGATGCACTAGCGGGAGGCGAGCAGTACTTC. It is translated as CASSQDALAGGEQYF.

This clone has just one count. The V gene is TRBV3-1 (or the pseudogene TRBV3-2), the J gene TRBJ1-4; the D is unclear. Germline V gene data show CDR1 as LGHDT and CDR2 as YNNKEL (reference sequence). The CDR3 is made up of 14 amino acids. V gave up 4 bases and J gave up 7 bases, with 13 bases separating them. The CDR3 bases are TGTGCCAGCAGCCCAAGTGGAGATGGTGAAAAACTGTTTTTT. It codes for CASSPSGDGEKLFF.